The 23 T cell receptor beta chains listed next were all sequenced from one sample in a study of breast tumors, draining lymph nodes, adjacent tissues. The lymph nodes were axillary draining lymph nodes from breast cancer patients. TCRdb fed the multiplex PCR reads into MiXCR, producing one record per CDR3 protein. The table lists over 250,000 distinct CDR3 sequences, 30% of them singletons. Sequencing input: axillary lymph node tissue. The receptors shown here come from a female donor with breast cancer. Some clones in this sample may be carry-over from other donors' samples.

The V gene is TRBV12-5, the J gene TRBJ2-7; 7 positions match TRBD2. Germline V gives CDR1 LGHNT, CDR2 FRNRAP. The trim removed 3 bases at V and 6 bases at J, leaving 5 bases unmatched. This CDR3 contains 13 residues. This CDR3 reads CASGFPGEGEQYF. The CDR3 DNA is TGTGCTAGTGGTTTCCCCGGGGAGGGCGAGCAGTACTTC.

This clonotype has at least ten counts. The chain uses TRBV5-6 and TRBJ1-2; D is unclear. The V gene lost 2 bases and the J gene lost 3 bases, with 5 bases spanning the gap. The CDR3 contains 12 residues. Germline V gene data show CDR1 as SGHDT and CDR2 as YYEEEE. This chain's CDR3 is CASSLLDYGYTF. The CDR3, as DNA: TGTGCCAGCAGCTTACTAGACTATGGCTACACCTTC.

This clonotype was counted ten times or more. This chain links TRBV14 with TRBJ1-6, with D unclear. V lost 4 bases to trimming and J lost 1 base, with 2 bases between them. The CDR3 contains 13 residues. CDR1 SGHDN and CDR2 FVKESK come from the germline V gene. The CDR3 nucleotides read TGTGCCAGCAGCCGATCCTATAATTCACCCCTCCACTTT. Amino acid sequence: CASSRSYNSPLHF.

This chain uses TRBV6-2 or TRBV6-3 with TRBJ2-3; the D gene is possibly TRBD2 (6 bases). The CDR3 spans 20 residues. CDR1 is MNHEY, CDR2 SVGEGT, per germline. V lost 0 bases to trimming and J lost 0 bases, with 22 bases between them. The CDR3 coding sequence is TGTGCCAGCAGTTACTCGATCCGGGGACTGCTTCTCTTAAGCACAGATACGCAGTATTTT. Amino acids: CASSYSIRGLLLLSTDTQYF.

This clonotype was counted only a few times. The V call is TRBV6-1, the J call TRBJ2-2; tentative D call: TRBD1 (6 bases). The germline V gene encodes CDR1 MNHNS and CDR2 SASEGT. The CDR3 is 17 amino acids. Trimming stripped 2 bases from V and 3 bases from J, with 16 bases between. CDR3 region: CASSENRAWGHTGELFF. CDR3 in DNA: TGTGCCAGCAGTGAAAACAGGGCTTGGGGCCACACCGGGGAGCTGTTTTTT.

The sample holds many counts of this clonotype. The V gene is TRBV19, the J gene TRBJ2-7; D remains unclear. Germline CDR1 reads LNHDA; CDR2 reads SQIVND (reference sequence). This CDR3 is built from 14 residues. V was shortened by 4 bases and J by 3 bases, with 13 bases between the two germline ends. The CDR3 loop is CASSRGETSYEQYF. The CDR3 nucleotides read TGTGCCAGTAGTAGAGGAGAGACAAGCTACGAGCAGTACTTC.

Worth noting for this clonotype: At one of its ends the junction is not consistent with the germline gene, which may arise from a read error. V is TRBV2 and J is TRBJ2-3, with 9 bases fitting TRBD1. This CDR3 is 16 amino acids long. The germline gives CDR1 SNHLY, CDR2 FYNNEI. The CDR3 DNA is TGTGCCAGCAGTCGGACTACAGGGGGCAGCACAGATACGCAGTATTTC. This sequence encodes CASSRTTGGSTDTQYF.

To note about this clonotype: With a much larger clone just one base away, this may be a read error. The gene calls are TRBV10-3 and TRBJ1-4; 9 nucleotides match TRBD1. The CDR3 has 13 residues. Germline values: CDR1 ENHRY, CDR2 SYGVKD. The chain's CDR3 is CARLTGGNEELFF. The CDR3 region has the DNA TGTGCCAGATTGACAGGGGGTAATGAAGAACTGTTTTTT.

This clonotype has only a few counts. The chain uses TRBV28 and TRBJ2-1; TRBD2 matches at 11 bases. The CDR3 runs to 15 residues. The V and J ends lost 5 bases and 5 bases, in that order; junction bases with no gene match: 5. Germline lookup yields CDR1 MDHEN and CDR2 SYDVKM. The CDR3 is CASSQLAGVNNEQFF. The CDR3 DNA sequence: TGTGCCAGCAGTCAACTAGCGGGAGTGAACAATGAGCAGTTCTTC.

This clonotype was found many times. The CDR3 loop reads CASSQAQEQFF. In DNA form, the CDR3 reads TGTGCCAGCAGCCAAGCCCAGGAGCAGTTCTTC. This rearrangement joins TRBV4-2 to TRBJ2-1, with no clear D. The CDR3 length is 11 residues. The V gene lost 1 base and the J gene lost 10 bases, with 5 bases spanning the gap. Germline V gives CDR1 LGHNA, CDR2 YNFKEQ.

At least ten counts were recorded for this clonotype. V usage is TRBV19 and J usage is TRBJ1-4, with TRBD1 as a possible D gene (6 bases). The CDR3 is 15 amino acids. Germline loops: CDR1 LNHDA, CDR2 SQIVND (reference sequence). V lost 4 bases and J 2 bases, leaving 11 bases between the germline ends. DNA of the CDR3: TGTGCCAGTAGTAGCTGGACAGCCACTAATGAAAAACTGTTTTTT. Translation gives CASSSWTATNEKLFF.

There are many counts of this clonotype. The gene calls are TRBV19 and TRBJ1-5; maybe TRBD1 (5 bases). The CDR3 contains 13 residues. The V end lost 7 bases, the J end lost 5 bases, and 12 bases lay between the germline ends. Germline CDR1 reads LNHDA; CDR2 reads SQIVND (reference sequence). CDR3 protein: CASKSRGDQPQHF. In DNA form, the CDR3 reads TGTGCCAGTAAATCCCGAGGGGATCAGCCCCAGCATTTT.

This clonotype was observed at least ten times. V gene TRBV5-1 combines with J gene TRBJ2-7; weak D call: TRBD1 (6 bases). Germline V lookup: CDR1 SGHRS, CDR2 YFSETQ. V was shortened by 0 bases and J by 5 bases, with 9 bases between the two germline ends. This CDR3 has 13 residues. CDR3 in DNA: TGCGCCAGCAGCTTGGAAAGGGACAACGAGCAGTACTTC. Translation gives CASSLERDNEQYF.

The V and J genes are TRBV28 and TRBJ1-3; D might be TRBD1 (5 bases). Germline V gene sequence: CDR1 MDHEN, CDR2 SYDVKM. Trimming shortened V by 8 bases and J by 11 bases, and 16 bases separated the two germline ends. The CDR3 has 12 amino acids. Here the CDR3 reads CASGDLLKAIYF. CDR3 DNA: TGTGCCAGCGGGGACCTGTTAAAGGCCATATATTTT.

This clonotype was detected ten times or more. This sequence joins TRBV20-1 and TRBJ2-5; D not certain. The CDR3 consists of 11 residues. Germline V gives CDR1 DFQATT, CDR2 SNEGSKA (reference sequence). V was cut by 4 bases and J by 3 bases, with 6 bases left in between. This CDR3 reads CSATEKETQYF. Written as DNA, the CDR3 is TGCAGTGCTACAGAAAAAGAGACCCAGTACTTC.

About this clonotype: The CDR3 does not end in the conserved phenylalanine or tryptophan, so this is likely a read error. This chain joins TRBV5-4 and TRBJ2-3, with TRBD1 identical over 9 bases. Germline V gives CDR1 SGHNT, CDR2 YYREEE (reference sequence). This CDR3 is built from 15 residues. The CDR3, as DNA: TGTGCTACTCAACTGGACAGGGGCCACACAGATACGCAGTATTGT. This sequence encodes CATQLDRGHTDTQYC.

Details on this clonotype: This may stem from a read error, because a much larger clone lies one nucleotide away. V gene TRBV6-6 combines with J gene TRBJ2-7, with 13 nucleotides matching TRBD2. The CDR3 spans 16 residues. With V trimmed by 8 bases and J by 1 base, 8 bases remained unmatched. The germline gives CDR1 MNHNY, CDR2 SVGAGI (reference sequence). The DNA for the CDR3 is TGTGCCAGCCGGCGGACTAGCGGGAGTGGTTCCTACGAGCAGTACTTC. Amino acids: CASRRTSGSGSYEQYF.

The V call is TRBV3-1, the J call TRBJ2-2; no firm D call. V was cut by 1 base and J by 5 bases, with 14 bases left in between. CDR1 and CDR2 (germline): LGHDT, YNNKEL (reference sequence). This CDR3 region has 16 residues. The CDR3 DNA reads TGTGCCAGCAGCCAAGTTGTGGCTGTTAGGACCGGGGAGCTGTTTTTT. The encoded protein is CASSQVVAVRTGELFF.

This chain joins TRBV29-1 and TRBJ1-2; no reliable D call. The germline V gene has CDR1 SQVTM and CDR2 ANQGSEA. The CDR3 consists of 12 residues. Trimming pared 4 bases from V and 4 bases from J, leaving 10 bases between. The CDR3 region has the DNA TGCAGCGTTGCTACTAGGACCTATGGCTACACCTTC. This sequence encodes CSVATRTYGYTF.

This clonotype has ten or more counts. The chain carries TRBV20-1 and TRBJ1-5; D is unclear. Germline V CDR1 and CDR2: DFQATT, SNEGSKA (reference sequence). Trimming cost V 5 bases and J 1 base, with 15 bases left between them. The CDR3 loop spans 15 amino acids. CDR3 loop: CSARYGAGSNQPQHF. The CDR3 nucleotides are TGCAGTGCTCGATACGGAGCGGGGAGCAATCAGCCCCAGCATTTT.

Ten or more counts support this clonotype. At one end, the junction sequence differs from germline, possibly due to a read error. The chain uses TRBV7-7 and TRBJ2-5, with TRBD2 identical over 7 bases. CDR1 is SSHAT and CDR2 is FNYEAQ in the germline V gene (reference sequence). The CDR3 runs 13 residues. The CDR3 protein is CASSKLATETQYF. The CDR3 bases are TGTGCTAGCAGCAAACTAGCGACTGAGACCCAGTACTTC.

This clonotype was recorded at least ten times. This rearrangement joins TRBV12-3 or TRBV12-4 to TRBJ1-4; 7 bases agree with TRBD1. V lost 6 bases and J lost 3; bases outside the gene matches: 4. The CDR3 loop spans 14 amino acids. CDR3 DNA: TGTGCCAGCAGGGCCGGGACAGCTAATGAAAAACTGTTTTTT. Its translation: CASRAGTANEKLFF.

The CDR3 bases are TGTGCCTGGAGTGTATTAATGAGACAGGGTTCCTACAATGAGCAGTTCTTC. Protein sequence: CAWSVLMRQGSYNEQFF. The V gene is TRBV30, the J gene TRBJ2-1; TRBD1 matches 7 bases. This CDR3 region has 17 residues. Losses at the gene ends were 0 bases for V and 1 base for J; bases not matched to a gene: 9. Germline CDR1 reads GTSNPN; CDR2 reads SVGIG (reference sequence). Drawing the rest from reference TRBV30 and TRBJ2-1, the complete variable domain is SQTIHQWPATLVQPVGSPLSLECTVEGTSNPNLYWYRQAAGRGLQLLFYSVGIGQISSEVPQNLSASRPQDRQFILSSKKLLLSDSGFYLCAWSVLMRQGSYNEQFFGPGTRLTVL.